A single TCR beta chain is shown here with its context. As yet, its antigen is unknown. V lost 6 bases and J 5 bases, leaving 13 bases between the germline ends. This CDR3 comprises 12 residues. Germline assignment: CDR1 SQVTM and CDR2 ANQGSEA. This sample is part of a study of T cell repertoires in cytomegalovirus infection. Overall study: CMV epitopes in the study were HLA-C-restricted (recently identified) and HLA-B-restricted (well studied). Public TCR beta signatures indicated both CMV infection and matching HLA type. Overall study results and limits: Summed frequency of public TCR beta families distinguished CMV carriers with the relevant HLA.

TCRdb re-called the reads through MiXCR, storing one row per CDR3 protein. The sample includes roughly 920,000 distinct CDR3 sequences, approximately 30% of them seen just once. This chain links TRBV29-1 with TRBJ1-2; tentatively, D is TRBD1 (6 bases). The sample was cultured CD8+ T cells from PBMCs, taken from culture after CMV antigen stimulation. The clonotype was recovered from a human donor in good health (CMV status not recorded). Some clones in this sample may be carry-over from other donors' samples. The CDR3 nucleotides are TGCAGCGTAAAACAGGGCCCATATGGCTACACCTTC. This translates into CSVKQGPYGYTF.